This T cell receptor beta chain came from a study of blood T cells in healthy people across ages. Germline V gene lookup returns CDR1 MNHEY and CDR2 SMNVEV (reference sequence). V shed 3 bases, J shed 7 bases, and the junction held 12 bases outside the gene matches. The length of the CDR3 is 16 residues. This clonotype was counted only a few times. Antigen: not known. Findings of the study overall: Age showed a roughly linear inverse relationship with TCR beta diversity per million T cells.

Through a sample-barcoded 5' primer and a J-beta primer mix, a second PCR was run for roughly 6 to 11 cycles. MiXCR, applied by TCRdb to the 5' RACE reads, yields one record per CDR3 protein. The sample records about 1,500,000 distinct CDR3 sequences, around two fifths being singletons. This TCR was sampled from a woman between 18 and 29 years old in good health. This chain connects TRBV27 to TRBJ2-1, with TRBD2 matching over 7 bases. The sequencing input was blood. The CDR3 DNA follows: TGTGCCAGCAGTTTTCCTGGACTAGTAGGAACAAATGAGCAGTTCTTC. Encoded protein: CASSFPGLVGTNEQFF.